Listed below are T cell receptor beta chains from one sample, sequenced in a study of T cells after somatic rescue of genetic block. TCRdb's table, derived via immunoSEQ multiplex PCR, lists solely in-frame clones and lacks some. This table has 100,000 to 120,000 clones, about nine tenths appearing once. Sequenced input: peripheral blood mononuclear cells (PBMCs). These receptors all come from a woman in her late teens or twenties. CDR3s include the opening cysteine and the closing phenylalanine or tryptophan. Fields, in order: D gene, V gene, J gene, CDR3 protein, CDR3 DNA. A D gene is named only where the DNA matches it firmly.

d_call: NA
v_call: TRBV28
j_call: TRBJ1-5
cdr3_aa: CAIGPPGGKRQPQHF
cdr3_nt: TGTGCTATCGGGCCCCCCGGGGGGAAGAGGCAGCCCCAGCATTTT

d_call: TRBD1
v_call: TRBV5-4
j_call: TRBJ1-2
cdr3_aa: CASSSPPGTGLFYGYTF
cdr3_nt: TGTGCCAGCAGCTCGCCGCCGGGGACAGGGCTCTTCTATGGCTACACCTTC

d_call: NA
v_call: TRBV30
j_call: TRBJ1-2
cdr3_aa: CAAPGWAVGGYTF
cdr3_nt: TGTGCCGCCCCAGGGTGGGCCGTCGGGGGCTACACCTTC

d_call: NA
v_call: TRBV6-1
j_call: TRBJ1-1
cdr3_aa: CASSERVRRGSRTEAFF
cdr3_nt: TGTGCCAGCAGCGAACGGGTCAGGAGAGGGAGTCGCACTGAAGCTTTCTTT

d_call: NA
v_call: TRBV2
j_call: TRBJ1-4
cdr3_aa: CASIALNEEKLFF
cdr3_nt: TGTGCCAGCATAGCGCTTAACGAGGAAAAACTGTTTTTT

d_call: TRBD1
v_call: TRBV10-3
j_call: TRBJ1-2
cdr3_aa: CAISESRTGYNGYTF
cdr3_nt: TGTGCCATCAGTGAGTCCAGGACAGGGTATAATGGCTACACCTTC

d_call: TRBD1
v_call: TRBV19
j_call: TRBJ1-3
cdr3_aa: CASSPPGTVSNTIYF
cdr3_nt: TGTGCCAGTAGCCCTCCGGGGACAGTGTCAAACACCATATATTTT

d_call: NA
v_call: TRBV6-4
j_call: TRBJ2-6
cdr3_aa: CASSETGRTGANVLTF
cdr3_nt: TGTGCCAGCAGTGAAACGGGAAGAACTGGGGCCAACGTCCTGACTTTC

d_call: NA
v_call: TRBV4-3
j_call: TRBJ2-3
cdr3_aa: CASSQSGPSTDTQYF
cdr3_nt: TGCGCCAGCAGCCAAAGTGGCCCCAGCACAGATACGCAGTATTTT

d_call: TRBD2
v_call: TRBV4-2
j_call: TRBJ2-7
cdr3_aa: CASSHIGGTSAYEQYF
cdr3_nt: TGTGCCAGCAGCCACATCGGGGGGACCTCTGCCTACGAGCAGTACTTC

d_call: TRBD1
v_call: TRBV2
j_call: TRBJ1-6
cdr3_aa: CASSLRDRADNSPLHF
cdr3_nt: TGTGCCAGCAGTCTCCGGGACAGGGCTGATAATTCACCCCTCCACTTT

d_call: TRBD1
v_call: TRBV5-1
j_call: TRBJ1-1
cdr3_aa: CASSFAGGQSTEAFF
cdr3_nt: TGCGCCAGCAGCTTTGCAGGGGGGCAGTCCACTGAAGCTTTCTTT

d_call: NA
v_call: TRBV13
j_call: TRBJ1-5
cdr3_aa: CASSLGPGGPSYQPQHF
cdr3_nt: TGTGCCAGCAGCTTAGGTCCGGGGGGCCCTAGCTATCAGCCCCAGCATTTT

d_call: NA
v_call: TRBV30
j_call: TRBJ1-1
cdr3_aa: CAWSAQSAPVNTEAFF
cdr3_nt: TGTGCCTGGAGTGCCCAGTCGGCCCCGGTCAACACTGAAGCTTTCTTT